This entry describes one T cell receptor (beta chain). Its target is not known. Patients in the study, people with chemo-refractory metastatic non-small-cell lung cancer, received focal radiation plus ipilimumab CTLA-4 blockade. The sample is drawn from a study of radiotherapy plus CTLA-4 blockade in lung cancer. Study-wide background: Disease control was present in under 35% of patients, and objective responses in roughly 17%.

Generated by immunoSEQ multiplex PCR, the TCRdb table keeps only in-frame clones and is missing some. The data show roughly 32,000 clones, approximately 78% seen once. Whole-study results and caveats: Early shifts in blood T cell clones, with interferon-beta, reportedly predicted response best.

This CDR3 comprises 16 residues. V was cut by 4 bases and J by 0 bases, with 13 bases left in between. The germline V gene has CDR1 MGHRA and CDR2 YSYEKL. The receptor comes from a human donor with non-small cell lung cancer that progressed on radiotherapy plus ipilimumab. Sequenced here: peripheral blood, sampled from a patient treated with radiotherapy plus ipilimumab. The chain recombines TRBV4-1 with TRBJ1-3; weak D call: TRBD1 (6 bases). The CDR3 DNA sequence: TGCGCCAGCAGCCGCGATGACAGGCTCTCTGGAAACACCATATATTTT. Its translation: CASSRDDRLSGNTIYF.